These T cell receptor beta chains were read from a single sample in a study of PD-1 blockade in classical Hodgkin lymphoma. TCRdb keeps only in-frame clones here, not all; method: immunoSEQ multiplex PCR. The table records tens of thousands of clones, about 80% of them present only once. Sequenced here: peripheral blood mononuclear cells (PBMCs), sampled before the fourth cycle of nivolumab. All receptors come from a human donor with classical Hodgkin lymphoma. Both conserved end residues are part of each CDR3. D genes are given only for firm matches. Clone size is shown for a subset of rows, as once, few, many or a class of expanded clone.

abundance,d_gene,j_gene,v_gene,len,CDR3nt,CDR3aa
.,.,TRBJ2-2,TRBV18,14,TGTGCCAGCTCACCTGTGACCTCGACCGGGGAGCTGTTTTTT,CASSPVTSTGELFF
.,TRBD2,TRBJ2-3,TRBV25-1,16,TGTGCCAGCAGTGAATGGGGCGGGGGTAGCACAGATACGCAGTATTTT,CASSEWGGGSTDTQYF
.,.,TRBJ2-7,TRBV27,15,TGTGCCAGCAGTTACGGGACTTCGAGCTCCTACGAGCAGTACTTC,CASSYGTSSSYEQYF
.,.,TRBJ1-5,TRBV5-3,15,TGTGCCAGAAGCTTCCGGGACGGCTTCAATCAGCCCCAGCATTTT,CARSFRDGFNQPQHF
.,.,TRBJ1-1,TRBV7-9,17,TGCGCCAGCAGCCATCACCTGGGCCTCTCTATGAACACTGAAGCTTTCTTT,CASSHHLGLSMNTEAFF
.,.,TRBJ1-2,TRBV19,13,TGTGCCACCCTACCCTCCGGCCCCTATGGCTACACCTTC,CATLPSGPYGYTF
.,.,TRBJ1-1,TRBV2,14,TGTGCCAGCAGCGGGCGGGGGGGCGGCACTGAAGCTTTCTTT,CASSGRGGGTEAFF
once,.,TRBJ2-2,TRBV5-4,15,TGTGCCAGCAGCCCCGGGGGTCCTCACACCGGGGAGCTGTTTTTT,CASSPGGPHTGELFF
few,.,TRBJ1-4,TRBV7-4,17,TGTGCCAGCAGCCCCCTCTTAGGGGCAGCAACTAATGAAAAACTGTTTTTT,CASSPLLGAATNEKLFF
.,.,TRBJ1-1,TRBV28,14,TGTGCCAGCAGCTATCCCCGGCCGGGCACTGAAGCTTTCTTT,CASSYPRPGTEAFF
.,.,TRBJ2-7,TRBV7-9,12,TGTGCCAGCAGCTCGGACACCAACGAGCAGTACTTC,CASSSDTNEQYF
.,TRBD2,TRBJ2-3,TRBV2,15,TGTGCCAGCAGTCGAAACTTAGCGGGAGGGGATACGCAGTATTTT,CASSRNLAGGDTQYF
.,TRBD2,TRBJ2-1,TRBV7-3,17,TGTGCCAGCAGCCCTCGACTAGCGGGAGCTGAGGACAATGAGCAGTTCTTC,CASSPRLAGAEDNEQFF
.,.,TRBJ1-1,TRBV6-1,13,TGTGCCAGCACGCAAGAGCTAAACACTGAAGCTTTCTTT,CASTQELNTEAFF
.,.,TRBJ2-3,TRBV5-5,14,TGTGCCAGCAGCTTTCAATATAGCACAGATACGCAGTATTTT,CASSFQYSTDTQYF
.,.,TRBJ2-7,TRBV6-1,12,TGTGCCGGGAAAGGGGTAACCTACGAGCAGTACTTC,CAGKGVTYEQYF
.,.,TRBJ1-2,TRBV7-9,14,TGTGCCAGCAGCTCCCCCGGGTGGAACTATGGCTACACCTTC,CASSSPGWNYGYTF
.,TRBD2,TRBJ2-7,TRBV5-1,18,TGCGCCAGCAGCTCGGGGGGACCACCCGGAGGCACATACTACGAGCAGTACTTC,CASSSGGPPGGTYYEQYF
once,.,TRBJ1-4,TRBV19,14,TGTGCCAGTAGTATACGGGCGATAGGGGAAAAACTGTTTTTT,CASSIRAIGEKLFF
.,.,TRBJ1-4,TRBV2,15,TGTGCCAGCAGTGAAGCACGCACGTCAAATGAAAAACTGTTTTTT,CASSEARTSNEKLFF
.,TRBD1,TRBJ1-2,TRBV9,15,TGTGCCAGCAGCCGGGACAGCTCACAAGCCTATGGCTACACCTTC,CASSRDSSQAYGYTF
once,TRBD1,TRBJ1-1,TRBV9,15,TGTGCCAGCAGTTATGACGGACAGGGGGGTACTGAAGCTTTCTTT,CASSYDGQGGTEAFF
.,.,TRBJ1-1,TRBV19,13,TGTGCCAGTAGTATAAGAGGGAACACTGAAGCTTTCTTT,CASSIRGNTEAFF
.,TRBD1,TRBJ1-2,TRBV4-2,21,TGTGCCAGCAGCCAAGAGAGGCAGGCAGGGGGCAGGGTGGTTTCCCTTTATGGCTACACCTTC,CASSQERQAGGRVVSLYGYTF
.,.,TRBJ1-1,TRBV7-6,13,TGTGCCAGCGGCAGGTCCAGAAACACTGAAGCTTTCTTT,CASGRSRNTEAFF
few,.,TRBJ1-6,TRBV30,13,TGTGCCTGGAGTGTGGGATATAATTCACCCCTCCACTTT,CAWSVGYNSPLHF
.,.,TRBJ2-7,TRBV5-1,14,TGCGCCAGCAGCTTGGACTTTACTTCCTACGAGCAGTACTTC,CASSLDFTSYEQYF
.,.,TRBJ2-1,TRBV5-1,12,TGCGCCAGCAGCGTGGACGCAGCGGAGCAGTTCTTC,CASSVDAAEQFF
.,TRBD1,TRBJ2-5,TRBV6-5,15,TGTGCCAGCAGTTACTACAGGGGCGGCGAAGAGACCCAGTACTTC,CASSYYRGGEETQYF
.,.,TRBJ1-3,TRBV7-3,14,TGTGCCAGCAGCCCGAACGGGGCTGGAAACACCATATATTTT,CASSPNGAGNTIYF
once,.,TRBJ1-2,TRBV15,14,TGTGCCACCAGCAGAGAGCGGGGGAACTATGGCTACACCTTC,CATSRERGNYGYTF
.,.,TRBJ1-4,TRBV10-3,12,TGTGCCATCAGTTTCGACAGAGAAAAACTGTTTTTT,CAISFDREKLFF
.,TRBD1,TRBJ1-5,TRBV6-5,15,TGTGCCAGCAGGGGGGGGACAGGGGTGAATCAGCCCCAGCATTTT,CASRGGTGVNQPQHF
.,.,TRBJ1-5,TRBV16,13,TGTGCCAGCAGCCAAGCAGGTTATCAGCCCCAGCATTTT,CASSQAGYQPQHF
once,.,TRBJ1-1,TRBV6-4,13,TGTGCCAGCAGTGGCTCAGGGGACACTGAAGCTTTCTTT,CASSGSGDTEAFF
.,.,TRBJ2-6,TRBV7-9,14,TGTGCCAGCAGCTCCCGATCTGGGGCCAACGTCCTGACTTTC,CASSSRSGANVLTF
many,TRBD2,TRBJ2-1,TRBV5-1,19,TGCGCCAGCAGCTGGGCGGGACTAGCGGGAGTCGGTGGCTACAATGAGCAGTTCTTC,CASSWAGLAGVGGYNEQFF
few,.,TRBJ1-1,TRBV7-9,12,TGTGCCAGCAGCTTCCAGAGGACTGAAGCTTTCTTT,CASSFQRTEAFF
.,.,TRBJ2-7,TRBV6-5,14,TGTGCCAGCAGTTGGGGTACGGGTGACTACGAGCAGTACTTC,CASSWGTGDYEQYF
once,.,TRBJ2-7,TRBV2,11,TGTGCCAGCAGTGAGGTGGGCGAGCAGTACTTC,CASSEVGEQYF
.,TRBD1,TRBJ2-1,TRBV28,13,TGTGCCAGCAGACCTACAGGGGGCCATGAGCAGTTCTTC,CASRPTGGHEQFF
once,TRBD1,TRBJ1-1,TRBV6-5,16,TGTGCCAGCAGTTTCGGACAGGCACTAATGAACACTGAAGCTTTCTTT,CASSFGQALMNTEAFF
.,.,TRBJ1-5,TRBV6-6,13,TGTGCCAGCAGTTACATTAACAATCAGCCCCAGCATTTT,CASSYINNQPQHF
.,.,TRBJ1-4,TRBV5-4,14,TGTGCCAGCACCATTCAGGGAATTAATGAAAAACTGTTTTTT,CASTIQGINEKLFF
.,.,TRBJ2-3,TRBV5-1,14,TGCGCCAGCAGCTTGGACAGGGGCACAGATACGCAGTATTTT,CASSLDRGTDTQYF
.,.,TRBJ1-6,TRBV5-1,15,TGCGCCAGCAGCTTGGATGTAGGGCCTAATTCACCCCTCCACTTT,CASSLDVGPNSPLHF
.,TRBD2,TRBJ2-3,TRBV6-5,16,TGTGCCAGCAGTTACGGGCTAGCGGGAGGTGGAGATACGCAGTATTTT,CASSYGLAGGGDTQYF
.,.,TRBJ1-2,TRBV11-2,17,TGTGCCAGCAGCTTAGTGCAAGGCAGGGGAATTAACTATGGCTACACCTTC,CASSLVQGRGINYGYTF
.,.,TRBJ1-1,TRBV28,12,TGTGCCAGCAGTTTAGGGGCTTCTGAAGCTTTCTTT,CASSLGASEAFF
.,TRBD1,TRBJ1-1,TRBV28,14,TGTGCCAGCACCCATGGACAGGGGAACACTGAAGCTTTCTTT,CASTHGQGNTEAFF
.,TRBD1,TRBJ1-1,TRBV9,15,TGTGCCAGCAGCTCCCAGACAGGGCAGTACACTGAAGCTTTCTTT,CASSSQTGQYTEAFF